The source of this T cell receptor beta chain is a study of shared clonotypes between healthy human individuals. Overall study context: Donors had three CD4 naive, three CD4 memory, two CD8 naive and one CD8 memory plate apiece.

A single count supports this clone. Per germline, CDR1 SQVTM and CDR2 ANQGSEA. Trimming cost V 7 bases and J 4 bases; bases outside gene matches: 11. The CDR3 extends over 15 amino acids. TCRdb's copy holds only in-frame clones and misses some; the assay was immunoSEQ multiplex PCR. The table shows 1.4 million or so clones, with approximately 98.5% occurring only once. Sequenced: naive CD4+ T cells sorted from blood. Subset: CD45RA+ positively selected. J is TRBJ2-7 and V is TRBV29-1; 12 bases fit TRBD2. The TCR comes from a man aged 30 to 45 in good health. The CDR3 coding sequence is TGCAGCGCAAGACGGACTAGCGGGACTTTTTACGAGCAGTACTTC. Translating gives CSARRTSGTFYEQYF.